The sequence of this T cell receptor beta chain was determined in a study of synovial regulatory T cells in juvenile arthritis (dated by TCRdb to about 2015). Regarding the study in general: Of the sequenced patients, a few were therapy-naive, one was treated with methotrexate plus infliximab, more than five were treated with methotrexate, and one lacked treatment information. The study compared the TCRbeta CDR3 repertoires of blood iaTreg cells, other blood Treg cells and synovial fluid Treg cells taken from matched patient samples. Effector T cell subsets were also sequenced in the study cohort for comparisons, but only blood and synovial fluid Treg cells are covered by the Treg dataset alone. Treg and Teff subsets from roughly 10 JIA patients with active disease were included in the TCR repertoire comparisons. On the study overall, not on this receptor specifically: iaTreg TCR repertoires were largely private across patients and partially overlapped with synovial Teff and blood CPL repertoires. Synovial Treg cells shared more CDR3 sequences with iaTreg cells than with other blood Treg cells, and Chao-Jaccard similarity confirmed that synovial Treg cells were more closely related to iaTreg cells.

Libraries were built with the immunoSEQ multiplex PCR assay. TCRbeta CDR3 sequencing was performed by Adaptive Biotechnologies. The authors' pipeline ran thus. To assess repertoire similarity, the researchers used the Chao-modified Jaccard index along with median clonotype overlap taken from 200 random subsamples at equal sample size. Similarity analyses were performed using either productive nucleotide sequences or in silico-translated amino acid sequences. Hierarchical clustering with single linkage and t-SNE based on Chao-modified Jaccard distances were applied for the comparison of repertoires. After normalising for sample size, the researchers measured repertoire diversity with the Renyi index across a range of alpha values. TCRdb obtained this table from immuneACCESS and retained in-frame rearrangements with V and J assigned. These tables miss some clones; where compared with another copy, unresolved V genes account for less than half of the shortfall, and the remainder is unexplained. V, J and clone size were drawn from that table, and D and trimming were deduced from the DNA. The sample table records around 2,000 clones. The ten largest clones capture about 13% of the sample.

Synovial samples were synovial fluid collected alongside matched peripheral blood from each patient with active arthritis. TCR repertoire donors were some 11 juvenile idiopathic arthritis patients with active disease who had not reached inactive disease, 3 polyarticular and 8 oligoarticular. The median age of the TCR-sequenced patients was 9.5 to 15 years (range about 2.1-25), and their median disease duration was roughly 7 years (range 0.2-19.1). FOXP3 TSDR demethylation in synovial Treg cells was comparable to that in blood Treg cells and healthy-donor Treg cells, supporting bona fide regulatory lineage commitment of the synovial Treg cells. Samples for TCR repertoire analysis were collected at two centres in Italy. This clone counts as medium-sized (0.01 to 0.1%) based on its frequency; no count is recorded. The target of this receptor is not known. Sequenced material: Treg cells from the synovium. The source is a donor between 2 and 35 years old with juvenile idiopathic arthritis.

CDR3 loop: CASSLGIRGFEQYF. The rearranged chain carries TRBV11-2 and TRBJ2-7; TCRdb's D gene call, TRBD2, goes unchecked for lack of DNA. CDR1 and CDR2 are drawn from the germline V gene: SGHAT, FQNNGV. From the cysteine up to the phenylalanine, the CDR3 has a length of 14 residues. DNA is not recorded here.